These 21 T cell receptor beta chains share one sample of origin, sequenced in a study of beta chain features in type 1 diabetes. Sequenced material consisted of expressed TCRB transcripts (all of the isolated RNA was reverse transcribed). The assay was immunoSEQ multiplex PCR, and TCRdb's table has in-frame clones only and misses some. This table has around 340,000 clones, 9.3% appearing once. Their target antigens are unknown. Study observations and caveats: Shortening that was moderate but significant affected the TCRB CDR3s of Type 1 diabetes patients in all four CD4+ subsets.

Sequencing was carried out using central memory CD4+ T cells from blood. These receptors all come from a man aged 30-40 years with type 1 diabetes.

This clone was seen a handful of times. The chain couples TRBV18 to TRBJ1-2, with D perhaps TRBD1 (5 bases). Germline V gene lookup returns CDR1 KGHSH and CDR2 LQKENI. The CDR3 is 15 residues long. Trimming removed 6 bases from V and 4 bases from J, with 18 bases in between. CDR3: CASSPSKGLAYGYTF. The CDR3 DNA is TGTGCCAGCTCGCCAAGTAAGGGGTTAGCCTATGGCTACACCTTC. The full variable domain, its missing parts supplied by reference TRBV18 and TRBJ1-2, is NAGVMQNPRHLVRRRGQEARLRCSPMKGHSHVYWYRQLPEEGLKFMVYLQKENIIDESGMPKERFSAEFPKEGPSILRIQQVVRGDSAAYFCASSPSKGLAYGYTFGSGTRLTVV.

This chain links TRBV28 with TRBJ2-5; either TRBD1 or TRBD2 may supply D (6 bases each). V dropped 5 bases and J dropped 2 bases, with 15 bases sitting between them. The CDR3 contains 15 residues. From germline, CDR1 is MDHEN and CDR2 SYDVKM. The CDR3, as DNA: TGTGCCAGCAGTACCCCCGAGGGGGGACAAGAGACCCAGTACTTC. Translation gives CASSTPEGGQETQYF.

This rearrangement joins TRBV29-1 to TRBJ1-1, with a weak D call TRBD1 (6 bases). V was clipped by 7 bases and J by 1 base, with 10 bases between them. The CDR3 length is 12 residues. The germline CDR1 and CDR2 sequences are SQVTM and ANQGSEA. The CDR3 bases are TGCAGCGGCCGGGGGCAGAACACTGAAGCTTTCTTT. Translation: CSGRGQNTEAFF.

Turning to this clone: Other DNA sequences within the sample encode an identical CDR3. The rearrangement uses TRBV18 and TRBJ1-1; tentative D call: TRBD1 (6 bases). The CDR3 runs to 14 residues. The V gene lost 0 bases and the J gene lost 1 base, with 6 bases spanning the gap. From germline, CDR1 is KGHSH and CDR2 LQKENI. The DNA of the CDR3 is TGTGCCAGCTCACCACCCAGGGGGAACACTGAAGCTTTCTTT. It specifies CASSPPRGNTEAFF. Full variable domain (remainder filled in from reference TRBV18 and TRBJ1-1): NAGVMQNPRHLVRRRGQEARLRCSPMKGHSHVYWYRQLPEEGLKFMVYLQKENIIDESGMPKERFSAEFPKEGPSILRIQQVVRGDSAAYFCASSPPRGNTEAFFGQGTRLTVV.

This chain joins TRBV2 and TRBJ2-7; D is possibly TRBD1 or TRBD2 (5 bases each). V was pared by 8 bases and J by 7 bases, with 9 bases between. This CDR3 is 10 amino acids long. The germline V gene has CDR1 SNHLY and CDR2 FYNNEI. The chain's CDR3 is CASEGMEQYF. CDR3 DNA: TGTGCCAGCGAGGGGATGGAGCAGTACTTC.

This clone was seen only a few times. The chain has TRBV27 and TRBJ2-7; the match to TRBD1 covers 9 bases. The CDR3 spans 19 residues. Germline trimming cut 7 bases from V and 4 bases from J; bases unmatched to any gene: 23. Germline assignment: CDR1 MNHEY and CDR2 SMNVEV (reference sequence). CDR3 sequence: CASTPGPIGSGDREYEQYF. The DNA for the CDR3 is TGTGCCAGCACTCCGGGGCCGATCGGGAGTGGGGACAGGGAATACGAGCAGTACTTC.

This chain links TRBV2 with TRBJ1-1, with 9 bases aligning to TRBD1. The germline CDR1 and CDR2 sequences are SNHLY and FYNNEI. V was clipped by 4 bases and J by 4 bases; unmatched bases: 10. This CDR3 contains 16 residues. In DNA form, the CDR3 reads TGTGCCAGCAGTGGACAGGGGGAAGGGTTAGGCACTGAAGCTTTCTTT. Translated: CASSGQGEGLGTEAFF.

The table lists this clone with a few counts. The chain links TRBV20-1 to TRBJ1-4; possible D gene TRBD1, 6 bases. The CDR3 runs 11 residues. Germline V gene sequence: CDR1 DFQATT, CDR2 SNEGSKA (reference sequence). CDR3 coding DNA: TGCAGAGGACAGCTTAATGAAAAACTGTTTTTT. It yields the protein CRGQLNEKLFF.

In this sample, this clone turned up many times. V is TRBV28 and J is TRBJ2-1, with D perhaps TRBD2 (6 bases). The CDR3 has 16 residues. Germline CDR1 is MDHEN and CDR2 is SYDVKM. Trimming pared 5 bases from V and 0 bases from J, leaving 14 bases between. The CDR3 loop is CASSPPAGSSYNEQFF. As DNA, the CDR3 is TGTGCCAGCAGTCCGCCGGCGGGGAGCTCCTACAATGAGCAGTTCTTC.

V usage is TRBV18 and J usage is TRBJ2-3; D not certain. Trimming removed 6 bases at V and 1 base at J, with 14 bases between. Germline V gene data show CDR1 as KGHSH and CDR2 as LQKENI. CDR3 length equals 15 residues. CDR3 amino acids: CASSLDSEGTDTQYF. The CDR3 DNA sequence: TGTGCCAGCTCTCTCGACTCCGAGGGCACAGATACGCAGTATTTT.

V gene TRBV7-9 combines with J gene TRBJ1-2, with D possibly TRBD1 on 6 matching bases. CDR3 length: 15 amino acids. V lost 5 bases, J lost 4 bases, and 17 bases lay in between. Germline V gene sequence: CDR1 SEHNR, CDR2 FQNEAQ (reference sequence). Here the CDR3 reads CASSVSARGGYGYTF. CDR3 in DNA: TGTGCCAGCAGCGTATCAGCCAGGGGCGGCTATGGCTACACCTTC. Using reference TRBV7-9 and TRBJ1-2 for the parts outside the CDR3, the full variable domain is DTGVSQNPRHKITKRGQNVTFRCDPISEHNRLYWYRQTLGQGPEFLTYFQNEAQLEKSRLLSDRFSAERPKGSFSTLEIQRTEQGDSAMYLCASSVSARGGYGYTFGSGTRLTVV.

The chain recombines TRBV2 with TRBJ1-1; D call uncertain. The germline gives CDR1 SNHLY, CDR2 FYNNEI. The CDR3 sequence is 12 residues long. Trimming left V 2 bases short and J 4 bases short, with 5 bases between. As DNA, the CDR3 is TGTGCCAGCAGTGAACTGCCCACTGAAGCTTTCTTT. Its protein product is CASSELPTEAFF.

In this sample, this clone turned up a few times. The J gene is TRBJ1-3, the V gene TRBV4-3; D ambiguous. Germline V CDR1 and CDR2: LGHNA, YSLEER. The V end was cut by 1 base, the J end by 3 bases, with 13 bases between. The length of the CDR3 is 16 residues. CDR3 nucleotides: TGCGCCAGCAGCCAAGCTGCAGGTCCCCTTGGAAACACCATATATTTT. Its protein product is CASSQAAGPLGNTIYF.

This sequence joins TRBV6-1 and TRBJ2-3; a possible D gene is TRBD1 (6 bases). Germline assignment: CDR1 MNHNS and CDR2 SASEGT. The CDR3 is made up of 15 amino acids. The germline V and J ends were trimmed by 1 base and 1 base, with 9 bases remaining between them. In DNA form, the CDR3 reads TGTGCCAGCAGTGAAGGGCCAGGGGGCACAGATACGCAGTATTTT. Amino acid sequence: CASSEGPGGTDTQYF.

The chain has TRBV10-1 and TRBJ2-5; a possible D gene is TRBD2 (6 bases). V lost 5 bases and J lost 7, with 14 bases in between. Germline V gene lookup returns CDR1 WNHNN and CDR2 SYGVQD (reference sequence). The CDR3 sequence is 13 residues long. The CDR3 DNA follows: TGCGCCAGCAGTTCGGGGGACGAAATGACCCAGTACTTC. Residues: CASSSGDEMTQYF.

The V call is TRBV2, the J call TRBJ2-5, with TRBD2 identical over 11 bases. J gave up 2 bases and V 7 bases, and 6 bases lay outside the gene matches. This CDR3 spans 15 amino acids. The germline CDR1 and CDR2 sequences are SNHLY and FYNNEI. CDR3 coding DNA: TGTGCCAGCAAGAGGCGGACTAGCGGGCAAGAGACCCAGTACTTC. This encodes CASKRRTSGQETQYF.

This chain uses TRBV18 with TRBJ2-7, with a weak D call TRBD1 (5 bases). This CDR3 is built from 14 residues. V lost 3 bases and J lost 4, with 13 bases in between. CDR1 and CDR2 from the germline V gene are KGHSH and LQKENI. The CDR3 here is CASSPQTTEYEQYF. CDR3 nucleotide sequence: TGTGCCAGCTCACCGCAAACGACAGAATACGAGCAGTACTTC.

This clone was seen more than once but under ten times. This chain joins TRBV7-2 and TRBJ2-5; TRBD2 matches at 10 bases. Germline CDR1 and CDR2: SGHTA and FQGNSA. J lost 3 bases, V lost 2 bases, and 6 bases had no gene match. The CDR3 contains 16 residues. The CDR3 protein is CASSLQTSGTKETQYF. CDR3 sequence (DNA): TGTGCCAGCAGCTTACAAACTAGCGGGACCAAAGAGACCCAGTACTTC.

This clone was seen many times. The gene calls are TRBV7-2 and TRBJ2-1; possibly TRBD1 for D (7 bases). V lost 5 bases to trimming and J lost 15 bases, with 20 bases between them. The CDR3 is 13 amino acids. CDR1 and CDR2 (germline): SGHTA, FQGNSA. CDR3 sequence: CASSQTTGRITFF. The CDR3 bases are TGTGCCAGCAGCCAAACGACAGGGAGGATAACGTTCTTC. The complete variable domain, with remaining parts taken from reference TRBV7-2 and TRBJ2-1, reads GAGVSQSPSNKVTEKGKDVELRCDPISGHTALYWYRQSLGQGLEFLIYFQGNSAPDKSGLPSDRFSAERTGGSVSTLTIQRTQQEDSAVYLCASSQTTGRITFFGPGTRLTVL.

This clone occurred a few times. This chain links TRBV6-4 with TRBJ1-1; D perhaps matches TRBD1 (6 bases). The CDR3 contains 13 residues. Deletions cut 5 bases from V and 1 base from J, with 8 bases between. Germline lookup yields CDR1 MRHNA and CDR2 SNTAGT. The DNA for the CDR3 is TGTGCCAGCAGTACGGGGGCGAACACTGAAGCTTTCTTT. It specifies CASSTGANTEAFF.

The gene calls are TRBV9 and TRBJ1-4, with a possible D match to TRBD1 (6 bases). The CDR3 contains 17 residues. The germline V gene encodes CDR1 SGDLS and CDR2 YYNGEE. V was clipped by 0 bases and J by 0 bases, with 12 bases between them. CDR3 coding DNA: TGTGCCAGCAGCGTAGTAAGGGGGAGGGCAACTAATGAAAAACTGTTTTTT. Translating it yields CASSVVRGRATNEKLFF.